This record concerns one T cell receptor beta chain sequence. What it recognizes is unknown. The source of the sample is a study of glioma-infiltrating T cells. In the study overall: Low-grade gliomas were grade II; glioblastomas were grade IV at initial diagnosis.

The iRepertoire nested amplicon-rescue multiplex PCR amplified TCR alpha and beta CDR3s from RNA. Using its own MiXCR run on the multiplex PCR reads, TCRdb lists one record per CDR3 protein. In the table there are more than 350,000 distinct CDR3 sequences, more than 35% of which are singletons. The study's findings and limits: Very few CDR3 sequences were shared between tissue and blood.

The CDR3 consists of 14 residues. The germline CDR1 and CDR2 sequences are SGHTA and FQGNSA. With 3 bases removed from V and 6 bases from J, the gap between germline ends came to 11 bases. The origin of this receptor is a human donor with low-grade glioma or glioblastoma, undergoing nonglioma brain surgery, or in good health (not recorded which). The chain joins TRBV7-2 to TRBJ1-4; D is possibly TRBD1 (6 bases). Sequenced: glioma tissue, nonneoplastic brain tissue, or PBMCs (not recorded which). This CDR3 is CASSFYRVHEKLFF. The CDR3 DNA is TGTGCCAGCAGCTTCTACAGGGTCCATGAAAAACTGTTTTTT.